Listed here are 10 T cell receptor beta chains from one sample, sequenced in a study of blood T cell repertoires in COVID-19. Profiled with immunoSEQ multiplex PCR; TCRdb holds only in-frame clones, not every one. The sample gives 120,000 to 150,000 clones, more than 70% of which show up once; roughly 13% is in the top ten. The sequencing input was peripheral blood. The origin of the receptors is a man in his sixties with active or convalescent COVID-19.

The chain joins TRBV10-3 to TRBJ2-2; tentative D call: TRBD1 (6 bases). Trimming took off 8 bases at V and 1 base at J, with 11 bases between the two ends. This CDR3 has 14 residues. Germline V lookup: CDR1 ENHRY, CDR2 SYGVKD. In nucleotides, the CDR3 is TGTGCCATCTCCTTACAGGGGAACACCGGGGAGCTGTTTTTT. Its translation: CAISLQGNTGELFF.

This chain links TRBV19 with TRBJ2-7; 7 nucleotides align to TRBD2. The CDR3 runs 15 residues. The germline V gene has CDR1 LNHDA and CDR2 SQIVND (reference sequence). The V segment lost 3 bases and the J segment 1 base; nucleotides outside the gene matches: 6. The CDR3, as DNA: TGTGCCAGTAGTATTGCTCGGGAGGTGTCCTACGAGCAGTACTTC. It encodes CASSIAREVSYEQYF. Combining the CDR3 with reference TRBV19 and TRBJ2-7 gives the whole variable domain DGGITQSPKYLFRKEGQNVTLSCEQNLNHDAMYWYRQDPGQGLRLIYYSQIVNDFQKGDIAEGYSVSREKKESFPLTVTSAQKNPTAFYLCASSIAREVSYEQYFGPGTRLTVT.

The rearrangement links TRBV5-1 to TRBJ2-7, with 9 bases identical to TRBD1. Germline V gene lookup returns CDR1 SGHRS and CDR2 YFSETQ. V shed 4 bases and J 9 bases; nucleotides not matched to a gene: 8. CDR3 size: 13 residues. The CDR3, as DNA: TGCGCCAGCAGCCAGGGACAGGGAAACGCGCAGTACTTC. It translates to CASSQGQGNAQYF.

This clone occurred once. CDR3 nucleotide sequence: TGTGCCAGCAGCCGACCGAGCGGGACCACCTACGAGCAGTACTTC. It is translated as CASSRPSGTTYEQYF. The chain recombines TRBV6-5 with TRBJ2-7; 7 bases fit TRBD2. The CDR3 sequence is 15 residues long. With 6 bases clipped from V and 2 bases from J, the junction kept 10 bases outside the gene matches. The germline gives CDR1 MNHEY, CDR2 SVGAGI.

V usage is TRBV19 and J usage is TRBJ2-5; D is unclear. This CDR3 has 13 amino acids. V was clipped by 9 bases and J by 3 bases, with 14 bases between them. The germline V gene has CDR1 LNHDA and CDR2 SQIVND (reference sequence). CDR3 region: CASRGVTEETQYF. CDR3 nucleotides: TGTGCCAGCCGCGGAGTAACGGAAGAGACCCAGTACTTC.

The chain joins TRBV3-1 (or the pseudogene TRBV3-2) to TRBJ2-2; the match to TRBD2 covers 9 bases. V lost 4 bases, J lost 6 bases, and 12 bases stayed unmatched. In germline, CDR1 is LGHDT, CDR2 YNNKEL (reference sequence). This CDR3 region has 17 residues. The CDR3 DNA reads TGTGCCAGCAGCCGAGTCGCGGGAGGGGTGTCGGCCGGGGAGCTGTTTTTT. Amino acid sequence: CASSRVAGGVSAGELFF.

This clone was observed a handful of times. The chain carries TRBV5-4 and TRBJ2-2, with 7 bases identical to TRBD1. Germline assignment: CDR1 SGHNT and CDR2 YYREEE (reference sequence). V was clipped by 2 bases and J by 0 bases; unmatched bases: 1. The CDR3 totals 15 residues. The CDR3 loop is CASSFQGANTGELFF. The CDR3 DNA reads TGTGCCAGCAGCTTTCAGGGGGCGAACACCGGGGAGCTGTTTTTT.

The rearrangement links TRBV2 to TRBJ1-6; TRBD1 matches at 9 bases. The CDR3 extends over 16 amino acids. CDR1 SNHLY and CDR2 FYNNEI come from the germline V gene. Trimming cost V 1 base and J 9 bases; bases outside gene matches: 7. CDR3 DNA sequence: TGTGCCAGCAGTGAAGTAGGGACAGGGAAAGGTTCACCCCTCCACTTT. As protein: CASSEVGTGKGSPLHF.

J is TRBJ2-7 and V is TRBV7-2; no reliable D call. This CDR3 is built from 14 residues. Germline CDR1 is SGHTA and CDR2 is FQGNSA. The V gene lost 1 base and the J gene lost 3 bases, with 10 bases spanning the gap. The CDR3 coding sequence is TGTGCCAGCAGCTTAGATCCCGGAGACTACGAGCAGTACTTC. This gives the protein CASSLDPGDYEQYF.

This clone was seen a few times. The CDR3 region is CAISDLDRGMNTEAFF. As DNA, the CDR3 is TGTGCCATCAGTGATTTGGACAGGGGGATGAACACTGAAGCTTTCTTT. The chain employs TRBV10-3 and TRBJ1-1; 10 positions agree with TRBD1. The CDR3 loop spans 16 amino acids. CDR1 is ENHRY and CDR2 is SYGVKD in the germline V gene. After removal of 3 bases from V and 0 bases from J, the junction contained 4 bases not matched to a gene.